These 7 T cell receptor beta chains share one sample of origin, sequenced in a study of radiotherapy plus CTLA-4 blockade in lung cancer. Clones were read by immunoSEQ multiplex PCR, and TCRdb kept only the in-frame ones, dropping some. The sample consists of about 100,000 clones, roughly 85% of them appearing once. Sequences were derived from peripheral blood, sampled from a patient treated with radiotherapy plus ipilimumab. The source of these receptors is a human donor with non-small cell lung cancer who had stable disease on radiotherapy plus ipilimumab.

This clone has only one observation. This chain's CDR3 is CASSPMHKPYEQYF. CDR3 DNA: TGTGCCAGCAGCCCTATGCACAAACCCTACGAGCAGTACTTC. The chain has TRBV5-6 and TRBJ2-7, with D unresolved. V was cut by 4 bases and J by 2 bases, with 13 bases left in between. The CDR3 consists of 14 residues. Germline CDR1 is SGHDT and CDR2 is YYEEEE.

The rearrangement joins TRBV19 to TRBJ2-6; unclear D gene. The germline CDR1 and CDR2 sequences are LNHDA and SQIVND (reference sequence). CDR3 length: 15 amino acids. Trimming took off 3 bases at V and 0 bases at J, with 6 bases between the two ends. CDR3 DNA sequence: TGTGCCAGTAGTATTGCAGGCTCTGGGGCCAACGTCCTGACTTTC. Residues: CASSIAGSGANVLTF.

This clone was found once. The chain links TRBV11-2 to TRBJ1-2, with D perhaps TRBD1 (6 bases). CDR3 length: 13 amino acids. Trimming stripped 6 bases from V and 7 bases from J, with 15 bases between. Germline CDR1 is SGHAT and CDR2 is FQNNGV. In DNA, the CDR3 is TGTGCCAGCAGTCAGGGGCCTCATACTGGCTACACCTTC. This encodes CASSQGPHTGYTF.

The chain carries TRBV10-1 and TRBJ1-5, with 10 bases aligning to TRBD1. The V gene's germline CDR1 is WNHNN and CDR2 SYGVQD (reference sequence). The CDR3 spans 14 residues. The V gene end was trimmed by 4 bases and the J gene end by 5 bases; junction bases not matched to a gene: 2. CDR3 protein: CASSAGTGDQPQHF. CDR3 coding DNA: TGCGCCAGCAGTGCCGGGACAGGGGATCAGCCCCAGCATTTT.

The chain recombines TRBV10-3 with TRBJ2-7; 9 bases agree with TRBD1. The CDR3 covers 15 residues. The germline gives CDR1 ENHRY, CDR2 SYGVKD. With 3 bases clipped from V and 2 bases from J, the junction kept 5 bases outside the gene matches. In nucleotides, the CDR3 is TGTGCCATCAGTGACGACAGGGGGGGGGCCTACGAGCAGTACTTC. Amino acid sequence: CAISDDRGGAYEQYF.

The chain joins TRBV2 to TRBJ2-2, with 8 positions matching TRBD1. The CDR3 is 17 amino acids. After removal of 7 bases from V and 8 bases from J, the junction contained 18 bases not matched to a gene. Per germline, CDR1 SNHLY and CDR2 FYNNEI. The CDR3 protein is CASTWVRWQGAPGELFF. In DNA form, the CDR3 reads TGTGCCAGCACCTGGGTCAGGTGGCAGGGGGCTCCGGGGGAGCTGTTTTTT. Using reference TRBV2 and TRBJ2-2 for the parts outside the CDR3, the full variable domain is EPEVTQTPSHQVTQMGQEVILRCVPISNHLYFYWYRQILGQKVEFLVSFYNNEISEKSEIFDDQFSVERPDGSNFTLKIRSTKLEDSAMYFCASTWVRWQGAPGELFFGEGSRLTVL.

The rearrangement joins TRBV27 to TRBJ1-6; D gene uncertain. Germline CDR1 and CDR2: MNHEY and SMNVEV (reference sequence). The V end was cut by 0 bases, the J end by 4 bases, with 7 bases between. There are 15 residues in the CDR3. CDR3 sequence reads: CASSLSAAYNSPLHF. The CDR3 DNA sequence: TGTGCCAGCAGTTTATCGGCAGCATATAATTCACCCCTCCACTTT.